The 27 T cell receptor beta chains reported below all come from one sample, sequenced in a study of Ad26.COV2.S vaccination and SARS-CoV-2 variants. Treatment denoted: over 15 received Ad26.COV2.S at low or high dose, single or two shots; roughly five received placebo; per-sample allocation not given. Samples analyzed were those drawn on day 63 after the first vaccine or placebo injection. Libraries were prepared by immunoSEQ multiplex PCR; TCRdb keeps only in-frame clonotypes and omits some of them. The sample lists around 270,000 clones, approximately 88% occurring once. This specimen was peripheral blood, taken in a trial of Ad26.COV2.S vaccine versus placebo. These receptors all come from a person aged 18 to 59 who received the Ad26.COV2.S COVID-19 vaccine or a placebo.

This clone is medium-sized. CDR3 amino acids: CASSSLRDRTDTQYF. Written as DNA, the CDR3 is TGTGCCAGCAGCTCCTTACGGGACCGGACAGATACGCAGTATTTT. The genes are TRBV7-9 and TRBJ2-3; D may match TRBD1 or TRBD2 (5 bases each). The CDR3 length is 15 residues. The germline V gene has CDR1 SEHNR and CDR2 FQNEAQ (reference sequence). Trimming left V 4 bases short and J 3 bases short, with 14 bases between.

This clone came up once. This rearrangement joins TRBV6-6 to TRBJ2-1; 8 bases are shared with TRBD2. CDR1 is MNHNY, CDR2 SVGAGI, per germline (reference sequence). The V and J ends lost 5 bases and 6 bases, in that order; junction bases with no gene match: 30. This CDR3 is built from 22 residues. As DNA, the CDR3 is TGTGCCAGCAGTCCGCCAAGATTTCTCGGTGAAGGGGAGGTGACTAGCGTCAATGAGCAGTTCTTC. This encodes CASSPPRFLGEGEVTSVNEQFF.

This rearrangement joins TRBV9 to TRBJ2-3, with D perhaps being TRBD1 or TRBD2 (5 bases each). With 1 base removed from V and 10 bases from J, the gap between germline ends came to 13 bases. The CDR3 spans 13 residues. The germline V gene encodes CDR1 SGDLS and CDR2 YYNGEE. Here the CDR3 reads CASSVWGSPPQYF. DNA of the CDR3: TGTGCCAGCAGCGTATGGGGGTCCCCCCCGCAGTATTTT.

The genes are TRBV2 and TRBJ2-7, with 8 bases that match TRBD2. CDR3 length: 12 amino acids. The junction had 3 bases not matched to a gene; V was cut back by 5 bases and J by 6 bases. In germline, CDR1 is SNHLY, CDR2 FYNNEI. The CDR3 DNA reads TGTGCCAGCAGTTCCGGACTAGCCGAGCAGTACGTC. Its translation: CASSSGLAEQYV.

The chain joins TRBV3-1 (or the pseudogene TRBV3-2) to TRBJ2-5; a possible D gene is TRBD1 (6 bases). This CDR3 spans 17 amino acids. Germline V gene data show CDR1 as LGHDT and CDR2 as YNNKEL (reference sequence). V lost 2 bases to trimming and J lost 2 bases, with 18 bases between them. The CDR3 nucleotides read TGTGCCAGCAGCCAACCATCAACCGACAGGATTCAAGAGACCCAGTACTTC. Translating gives CASSQPSTDRIQETQYF.

V usage is TRBV3-1 (or the pseudogene TRBV3-2) and J usage is TRBJ2-7, with no clear D. The V gene lost 0 bases and the J gene lost 2 bases, with 14 bases spanning the gap. CDR3 length: 16 amino acids. Germline V lookup: CDR1 LGHDT, CDR2 YNNKEL (reference sequence). Here the CDR3 reads CASSQDGPTRTYEQYF. The DNA of the CDR3 is TGTGCCAGCAGCCAAGATGGCCCCACCCGGACCTACGAGCAGTACTTC.

Comments on this clone: Within the sample, other DNA sequences also encode this same CDR3. The J gene is TRBJ2-3, the V gene TRBV9; D could derive from TRBD1 or TRBD2 (6 bases each). V was cut by 2 bases and J by 6 bases, with 10 bases left in between. The CDR3 is made up of 13 amino acids. Germline V CDR1 and CDR2: SGDLS, YYNGEE. The CDR3 DNA reads TGTGCCAGCAGCGTCGGGGGCGGGGATACGCAGTATTTT. Translated, it gives CASSVGGGDTQYF.

The chain couples TRBV11-2 to TRBJ2-7; D not resolved. The germline V and J ends were trimmed by 5 bases and 2 bases, with 13 bases remaining between them. CDR3 size: 14 residues. CDR1 is SGHAT and CDR2 is FQNNGV in the germline V gene. The CDR3 loop is CASSAHSGPYEQYV. CDR3 DNA: TGTGCCAGCAGCGCTCATTCTGGGCCCTACGAGCAGTACGTC.

This chain uses TRBV4-1 with TRBJ2-2; 14 nucleotides align to TRBD2. J was trimmed by 4 bases and V by 1 base; bases with no gene match: 14. The length of the CDR3 is 21 residues. Germline loops: CDR1 MGHRA, CDR2 YSYEKL. The CDR3 region has the DNA TGCGCCAGCAGCCAAGCCCGACTAGCGGGGGGGATCAGGAGGAGCACCGGGGAGCTGTTTTTT. Amino acid sequence: CASSQARLAGGIRRSTGELFF.

V is TRBV9 and J is TRBJ2-1; 8 nucleotides line up with TRBD2. CDR1 is SGDLS and CDR2 is YYNGEE in the germline V gene. V dropped 3 bases and J dropped 4; count of bases not matched to a gene: 9. This CDR3 comprises 16 residues. CDR3 in DNA: TGTGCCAGCAGCGGGCCCGAGCGGGGGACATACAATGAGCAGTTCTTC. It yields the protein CASSGPERGTYNEQFF. Full variable domain (missing parts from reference TRBV9 and TRBJ2-1): DSGVTQTPKHLITATGQRVTLRCSPRSGDLSVYWYQQSLDQGLQFLIQYYNGEERAKGNILERFSAQQFPDLHSELNLSSLELGDSALYFCASSGPERGTYNEQFFGPGTRLTVL.

The DNA for the CDR3 is TGTGCCACCAGCAGAGTCCGGGACAGGCATCTTAACTATGGCTACACCTTC. Its translation is CATSRVRDRHLNYGYTF. This sequence joins TRBV15 and TRBJ1-2, with 8 nucleotides matching TRBD1. Losses at the gene ends were 1 base for V and 1 base for J; bases not matched to a gene: 8. The CDR3 is 17 residues long. Looked up from germline, CDR1 is LNHNV and CDR2 is YYDKDF (reference sequence).

The chain carries TRBV7-2 and TRBJ2-3; D could derive from TRBD1 or TRBD2 (5 bases each). The CDR3 is 16 amino acids. CDR1 and CDR2 from the germline V gene are SGHTA and FQGNSA. V was trimmed by 3 bases and J by 0 bases, leaving 13 bases between them. CDR3 in DNA: TGTGCCAGCAGCTTGGGGGTGCGGTCTAGCACAGATACGCAGTATTTT. As protein: CASSLGVRSSTDTQYF.

This clone turned up a few times. This rearrangement joins TRBV10-2 to TRBJ2-7; the D gene is possibly TRBD2 (6 bases). V dropped 3 bases and J dropped 9 bases, with 9 bases sitting between them. Germline lookup yields CDR1 WSHSY and CDR2 SAAADI. This CDR3 has 11 residues. DNA for the CDR3: TGCGCCAGCAGTGACGGGGGACTGCAGTACGTC. Translation gives CASSDGGLQYV.

The chain has TRBV9 and TRBJ1-1; TRBD1 might be the D (5 bases). This CDR3 has 15 amino acids. Trimming removed 4 bases from V and 5 bases from J, with 18 bases in between. Germline CDR1 reads SGDLS; CDR2 reads YYNGEE. CDR3 loop: CASSPTGAAGTEAFF. The CDR3 region has the DNA TGTGCCAGCAGCCCAACCGGGGCGGCGGGGACTGAAGCTTTCTTT. The full variable domain, completed using reference TRBV9 and TRBJ1-1, is DSGVTQTPKHLITATGQRVTLRCSPRSGDLSVYWYQQSLDQGLQFLIQYYNGEERAKGNILERFSAQQFPDLHSELNLSSLELGDSALYFCASSPTGAAGTEAFFGQGTRLTVV.

J is TRBJ1-4 and V is TRBV4-3; unclear D gene. Germline V gives CDR1 LGHNA, CDR2 YSLEER. V was cut by 0 bases and J by 3 bases, with 8 bases left in between. The length of the CDR3 is 15 residues. The DNA for the CDR3 is TGCGCCAGCAGCCAAGATTGGGGTGCTAATGAAAAACTGTTTTTT. Protein product: CASSQDWGANEKLFF.

The chain's CDR3 is CASSQGGLAGDIGEQYV. The DNA of the CDR3 is TGCGCCAGCAGCCAAGGTGGACTAGCGGGAGATATTGGCGAGCAGTACGTC. The gene calls are TRBV4-3 and TRBJ2-7; 13 nucleotides agree with TRBD2. The V gene's germline CDR1 is LGHNA and CDR2 YSLEER. This CDR3 has 17 residues. The V gene end was trimmed by 1 base and the J gene end by 6 bases; junction bases not matched to a gene: 9.

The CDR3 sequence: CASSLRFSASPPNEQFF. The CDR3 DNA reads TGTGCCAGCAGCTTAAGATTTTCGGCGAGTCCCCCCAATGAGCAGTTCTTC. The chain carries TRBV7-2 and TRBJ2-1; D ambiguous. Germline V gene data show CDR1 as SGHTA and CDR2 as FQGNSA. Trimming stripped 2 bases from V and 6 bases from J, with 20 bases between. There are 17 residues in the CDR3.

Written as DNA, the CDR3 is TGTGCCAGCAGCTTAGCTCTACTCAGGGTTCATGGCTACACCTTC. As protein: CASSLALLRVHGYTF. The chain is built from TRBV11-3 and TRBJ1-2; tentative D call: TRBD1 (5 bases). Trimming stripped 1 base from V and 6 bases from J, with 15 bases between. Germline V gene lookup returns CDR1 SGHNT and CDR2 YENEEA. This CDR3 has 15 residues.

J is TRBJ1-2 and V is TRBV27, with TRBD1 identical over 11 bases. Losses at the gene ends were 3 bases for V and 5 bases for J; bases not matched to a gene: 8. This CDR3 spans 16 amino acids. Germline CDR1 reads MNHEY; CDR2 reads SMNVEV (reference sequence). The CDR3 protein is CASSFIGQGAGYGYTF. The CDR3 DNA sequence: TGTGCCAGCAGTTTTATCGGACAGGGGGCGGGGTATGGCTACACCTTC.

V gene TRBV7-8 combines with J gene TRBJ2-3, with 9 bases identical to TRBD2. V gave up 3 bases and J gave up 15 bases; unmatched junction bases: 7. This CDR3 spans 12 amino acids. Looked up from germline, CDR1 is SGHVS and CDR2 is FQNEAQ. This CDR3 reads CASSLGGGAPYF. DNA of the CDR3: TGTGCCAGCAGCTTGGGCGGGGGGGCCCCATATTTT.

The genes are TRBV7-9 and TRBJ1-1; 8 positions agree with TRBD1. The V gene's germline CDR1 is SEHNR and CDR2 FQNEAQ (reference sequence). The CDR3 is 16 residues long. Germline trimming cut 4 bases from V and 5 bases from J; bases unmatched to any gene: 12. CDR3 in amino acids: CASSSTTTGVETEAFF. The CDR3 nucleotides read TGTGCCAGCAGCTCAACCACGACAGGGGTGGAGACTGAAGCTTTCTTT.

The rearrangement links TRBV19 to TRBJ2-3; D gene uncertain. Germline lookup yields CDR1 LNHDA and CDR2 SQIVND (reference sequence). The CDR3 totals 14 residues. The V gene lost 3 bases and the J gene lost 2 bases, with 9 bases spanning the gap. CDR3 nucleotides: TGTGCCAGTAGTATCAAGATTTACACAGATACGCAGTATTTT. This encodes CASSIKIYTDTQYF.

The chain combines TRBV9 with TRBJ2-1; possibly TRBD2 for D (6 bases). Trimming removed 7 bases from V and 8 bases from J, with 19 bases in between. This CDR3 contains 14 residues. The germline gives CDR1 SGDLS, CDR2 YYNGEE. DNA for the CDR3: TGTGCCAGCGGGCCGGGACTGCCCCCGCATGAGCAGTTCTTC. Encoded protein: CASGPGLPPHEQFF.

The chain is built from TRBV18 and TRBJ1-5; D possibly corresponds to TRBD1 (5 bases). Germline CDR1 KGHSH, CDR2 LQKENI. V shed 2 bases and J shed 5 bases, with 10 bases lying between them. CDR3 size: 14 residues. The chain's CDR3 is CASSPVAGYQPQHF. The CDR3 DNA sequence: TGTGCCAGCTCACCAGTCGCAGGGTATCAGCCCCAGCATTTT.

The chain couples TRBV3-1 (or the pseudogene TRBV3-2) to TRBJ2-2, with D possibly TRBD2 on 6 matching bases. CDR1 is LGHDT, CDR2 YNNKEL, per germline (reference sequence). Trimming removed 3 bases from V and 5 bases from J, with 10 bases in between. There are 14 residues in the CDR3. The CDR3 nucleotides read TGTGCCAGCAGCCAGACTAGGGCAACCGGGGAGCTGTTTTTT. It translates to CASSQTRATGELFF.

The chain combines TRBV6-5 with TRBJ2-3; TRBD1 matches at 10 bases. The CDR3 has 14 residues. Germline values: CDR1 MNHEY, CDR2 SVGAGI. The ends lost 7 bases at V and 3 bases at J; junction bases unmatched: 4. In DNA, the CDR3 is TGTGCCAGCATCCGGGACAGGGGAACAGATACGCAGTATTTT. This codes for CASIRDRGTDTQYF.

The rearrangement links TRBV19 to TRBJ1-1, with a tentative D call TRBD1 (5 bases). Germline CDR1 reads LNHDA; CDR2 reads SQIVND (reference sequence). V was clipped by 10 bases and J by 1 base, with 19 bases between them. The CDR3 is 15 amino acids. CDR3 amino acids: CATSSPGGTNTEAFF. CDR3 coding DNA: TGTGCCACCTCCAGCCCTGGGGGGACGAACACTGAAGCTTTCTTT. Full variable domain (missing parts from reference TRBV19 and TRBJ1-1): DGGITQSPKYLFRKEGQNVTLSCEQNLNHDAMYWYRQDPGQGLRLIYYSQIVNDFQKGDIAEGYSVSREKKESFPLTVTSAQKNPTAFYLCATSSPGGTNTEAFFGQGTRLTVV.